Reported below is one T cell receptor beta chain. These data come from a study of blood T cell repertoires in COVID-19. About the research overall: Sample material is recorded as cDNA or gDNA derived from T cells, B-cell-depleted T cells, or PBMCs.

Symptom resolution, clearance, or two negative PCRs marked donors in Cohort 3 as recovered. The germline gives CDR1 SNHLY, CDR2 FYNNEI. The CDR3 covers 11 residues. V was cut by 6 bases and J by 11 bases, with 14 bases left in between. The table came from immunoSEQ multiplex PCR; TCRdb's copy has only in-frame clones and leaves some out. The sample holds over 250,000 clones, roughly 91% seen once. The chain couples TRBV2 to TRBJ2-7; a possible D gene is TRBD1 (6 bases). The sequence was collected from a woman aged 55-69 years who had recovered from COVID-19. Sequencing was carried out using PBMCs or T cells enriched from blood (not recorded which). CDR3 sequence: CASSYRALEYF. DNA of the CDR3: TGTGCCAGCAGCTACAGGGCTTTGGAGTACTTC.